This T cell receptor (beta chain) comes out of a study of cytomegalovirus exposure and HLA in healthy donors (dated by TCRdb to 2016 to 2017). At the level of the whole study: An earlier analysis of approximately 640 of the donors reported about 250 Gb of sequence data and roughly 100 million unique TCR beta sequences from roughly 200 million T cells. The study aimed to test whether cataloging public T cell receptors could reveal signatures of past pathogen exposure. Across approximately 400 genotyped donors of the cohort, an average of 235,054 unique TCR beta nucleotide sequences per donor were sequenced, and roughly 17% of those sequences were non-productive. High-throughput TCR immunosequencing, statistical association of individual TCRs with disease status, and machine learning were combined to predict cytomegalovirus infection status. A later analysis re-examined previously published TCR beta repertoires from around 670 donors and added high-resolution HLA genotyping to investigate patterns of TCR occurrence. HLA typing covered class I and class II loci at four-digit resolution. Of the roughly 390 genotyped donors, approximately 80% fell in the genetic ancestry cluster associated with self-reported Caucasian donors. An earlier analysis of roughly 580 of the donors used high-throughput TCR beta sequencing to judge whether each TCR beta V gene segment behaved as functional or pseudogenic. An early release covering around 630 HLA-typed donors comprised approximately 290 gigabases of sequencing data and tens of millions of unique TCR sequences. In the later analysis, no new phenotypic data were used to find candidate immune exposures; instead, reliance was placed on TCR beta sequences and their occurrence across donors. The number of donors typed differed by locus, with roughly 629-640 for A, B, C, DRB1 and DQB1, around 520 for DQA1, about 610 for DPA1, and over 400 for DPB1. Donor age, sex, ethnicity and CMV serostatus were compiled alongside the repertoire data. All discovery cohort repertoires had been generated on a single sequencing platform. Using immunosequencing, the study profiled T cell repertoires from about 610 subjects and related those repertoires to cytomegalovirus serostatus. A later genetic analysis used genome-wide SNP genotypes for about three fifths of the 666 donors, treating that subset as a discovery cohort. Five DR-DQ haplotypes were treated as single units for association and clustering because of strong linkage in the cohort. Besides the first cohort of more than 650 subjects, a separate validation cohort made up of over a hundred different subjects was used. General conclusions and limits of the study: Because counts were too low, seventeen rarely observed V segments, including chromosome 9 orphons, were excluded from the earlier analysis of 587 of the donors. In a later analysis, HLA-associated TCR beta chains showed more clonal expansion and lower generation probabilities than non-associated chains that were equally common. It was suggested by the authors that the approach could potentially be generalized to other disease states and immunological phenotypes. Because the 87-base-pair reads could not distinguish some IMGT-functional V segments, including TRBV6-2 and TRBV6-3, those segments were excluded. According to a later analysis, parvovirus B19, influenza, CMV and Epstein-Barr virus appeared linked to several top co-occurrence clusters. In an earlier analysis of some 540 of the donors, most TCR beta V segments appeared in productive rearrangements about 87% or about 30% of the time, broadly matching IMGT annotations. The presence/absence analyses assumed that sequencing depth was roughly uniform across donors, and that assumption may not be true. In vitro tests confirmed that a few of the cytomegalovirus-associated TCR beta chains recognize cytomegalovirus antigens. A later analysis found that most CMV-associated TCR beta chains appeared HLA-restricted, with HLA associations seemingly driven largely by CMV exposure. For the cohort, immune exposure information was limited to CMV serostatus. Across donors, most TCR sequences were observed very rarely, whereas some public TCRs were present in many individuals. A further reported finding was that TCR beta sequences accurately predicted the HLA-A and HLA-B alleles for most subjects in the first cohort. In a later analysis, around 17,000 TCR beta sequences were associated with specific HLA alleles at a false discovery rate of 0.05. According to a later analysis, TCR association rates differed among HLA loci, with DRB1 alleles showing the most associated TCRs and HLA-C alleles showing the fewest. Because HLA typing was unavailable for some donors at each locus, only the typed subset was used in association tests. Cytomegalovirus status was reported to be diagnosed by the classifier with high specificity and sensitivity in both the original and validation cohorts. A cluster of highly shared sequence variants was judged likely to be a technical artifact of the sequencing pipeline. In the study, 150 to 200 TCR beta chains were listed as associated with cytomegalovirus. In a later genetic analysis, fewer N-insertions in productive TCRs were reported among donors in an Asian-associated ancestry cluster than the approximately 630-donor mean. An association between a missense DCLRE1C variant and V-gene and J-gene trimming of TCR beta chains was found in a later genetic analysis and replicated in an independent cohort. In this cohort, only TCR beta chains were sequenced, and detectable features were limited by the absence of alpha or paired-chain data. Linkage disequilibrium might explain the correlated functional status among segregating V segments, but an unknown experimental factor could not be ruled out. Assigning TCR associations to individual alleles was difficult when HLA alleles, especially DR and DQ, strongly co-occurred.

The cohort was made up of several hundred healthy bone marrow donors. Cohort members were all nominally healthy when sampled, although unrecorded immune exposures were likely present. The donor tested CMV seropositive and was one of the 289 seropositive cohort members. A peripheral blood sample was collected from each donor, and TCR beta sequencing was performed on peripheral blood mononuclear cells. Genomic DNA extraction from the blood cell samples was performed with the Qiagen DNeasy Blood Extraction Kit. Library prep was done by the immunoSEQ multiplex PCR assay. A mixture of 60 forward primers for TCR Vbeta segments and 13 reverse primers for TCR Jbeta segments was used in the multiplex PCR. Amplification of the CDR3 region of rearranged TCR beta genes was performed with a multiplex PCR assay on genomic DNA. The amplified TCR beta libraries were sequenced on the Illumina HiSeq System as 87-base-pair reads. On the authors' methods: A later analysis tallied tens of millions of unique TCR beta chains across the 700 or so repertoires, and some 12 million of those chains were shared by two or more donors. Raw reads were error-corrected and collapsed into unique sequences by a nearest-neighbor algorithm in which closely related sequences were merged to remove PCR and sequencing errors. V, D and J gene segments were assigned by aligning CDR3 sequences to IMGT reference sequences. For a sequence to be retained, a match of at least six nucleotides was required to both a V gene segment and a J gene segment. Rearrangements were classified as productive when the CDR3 lacked stop codons and remained in frame with V and J, and all other rearrangements were classified as non-productive. CDR3 was defined according to IMGT convention as the region running from the second conserved V-encoded cysteine to the conserved J-encoded phenylalanine. The earlier analysis of 500 to 650 of the donors excluded any sequence lacking an unambiguous match to a single V gene segment. An earlier analysis of 550 to 650 of the donors classified V segments as functional when productive rearrangements were above 56.7% and as segregating when the standard deviation between donors was above 5%. A statistical classification framework was developed to diagnose cytomegalovirus status using the catalog of TCR beta chain sequences. A later analysis assigned V and J genes by comparing TCR nucleotide sequences with IMGT/GENE-DB human TR gene sequences. Using the TCRdist pipeline, a later analysis assigned CDR3 sequences along with most-parsimonious VDJ recombination scenarios. A later analysis defined each TCR beta chain by its CDR3 amino acid sequence plus V-gene family, and excluded reads lacking a unique V-gene family. In a later analysis, a few hundred highly shared, low-generation-probability nucleotide sequences were removed to address suspected cross-contamination and a sequencing artifact. For each public chain, a later analysis derived a clonal expansion index from normalized ranks of inferred template counts within each repertoire. In a later analysis, generation probabilities were computed with a VDJ recombination model fitted to out-of-frame rearrangements, and the resulting probabilities were checked against IGoR. In a later analysis, hypergeometric tests were used to score TCR-TCR, TCR-HLA and TCR-CMV co-occurrence, with a repertoire-size bias correction applied to TCR pairs. In a later analysis, false discovery rates were estimated by permuting HLA or CMV assignments 20 times. A later analysis grouped co-occurring TCRs with DBSCAN, adding TCRdist sequence similarity when clustering within HLA-allele-positive subsets. Co-occurrence clustering excluded repertoires with fewer than 30,000 or more than 120,000 public chains, plus five with anomalous nucleotide sharing. The immuneACCESS repertoire file appears here via TCRdb, limited to in-frame rearrangements. These files lack a portion of the clones; in checked studies, under half of the deficit traces to unresolved V genes, and the cause of the others is not known. V and J calls and clone size are copied from that table; D and trimming were computed from the DNA. The sample yields approximately 110,000 clones; roughly three quarters were counted once. Approximately 7.7% of the sample is held by the ten biggest clonotypes.

Taken from the germline V gene, the CDR1 and CDR2 loops are MGHRA and YSYEKL. Trimming takes 0 bases from V and 8 bases from J, and the germline ends sit 7 bases apart. From the cysteine through the phenylalanine, the CDR3 covers 13 amino acids. Only CDR3 DNA remains: 39 bases, in frame from the first base. Remarks on this clone: No antigen is known for it. No qualities accompany the bases; no much larger clone lies one base away.

The source material was PBMCs. The chain was built from TRBV4-1 and TRBJ1-4, with no D gene named confidently. The receptor comes from a woman in her fifties or sixties in good health and CMV-seropositive. The DNA is as follows: TGCGCCAGCAGCCAAGATTGGCAAGAAAAACTGTTTTTT. Its product reads: CASSQDWQEKLFF.